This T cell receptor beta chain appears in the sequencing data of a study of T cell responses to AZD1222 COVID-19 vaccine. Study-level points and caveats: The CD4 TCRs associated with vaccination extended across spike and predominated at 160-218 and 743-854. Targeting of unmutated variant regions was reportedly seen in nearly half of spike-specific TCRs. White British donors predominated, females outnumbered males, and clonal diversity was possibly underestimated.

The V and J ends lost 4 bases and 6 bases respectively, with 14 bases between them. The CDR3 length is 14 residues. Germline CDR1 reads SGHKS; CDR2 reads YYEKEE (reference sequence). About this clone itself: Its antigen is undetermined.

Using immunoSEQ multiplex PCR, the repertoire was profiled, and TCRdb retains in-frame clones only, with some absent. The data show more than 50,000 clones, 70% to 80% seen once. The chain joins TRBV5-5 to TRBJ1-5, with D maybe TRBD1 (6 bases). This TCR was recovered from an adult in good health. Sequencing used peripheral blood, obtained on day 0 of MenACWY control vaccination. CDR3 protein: CASSLDRRPQPQHF. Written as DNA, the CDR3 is TGTGCCAGCAGCCTAGACAGGCGCCCTCAGCCCCAGCATTTT. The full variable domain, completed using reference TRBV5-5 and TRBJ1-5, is DAGVTQSPTHLIKTRGQQVTLRCSPISGHKSVSWYQQVLGQGPQFIFQYYEKEERGRGNFPDRFSARQFPNYSSELNVNALLLGDSALYLCASSLDRRPQPQHFGDGTRLSIL.